This T cell receptor (beta chain) was sequenced in a study of blood T cell repertoires in COVID-19. In this sample, this clone turned up a few times. Assay: immunoSEQ multiplex PCR; the TCRdb copy retains only in-frame clones and omits some. The table lists roughly 250,000 clones, around 87% of them singletons. Participants were aged roughly 18 to 90 years, lived in 20 to 30 US areas, and enrolled virtually. V lost 0 bases to trimming and J lost 3 bases; unmatched junction nucleotides: 9. This CDR3 has 16 residues. Germline V gives CDR1 SGHRS, CDR2 YFSETQ. Sequencing used PBMCs or T cells enriched from blood (not recorded which). This receptor was identified in a woman between 40 and 50 years old with acute COVID-19. This chain uses TRBV5-1 with TRBJ2-7, with 7 bases identical to TRBD2. CDR3 in DNA: TGCGCCAGCAGCTTGGTTGGGGGGGACGCCCTCTACGAGCAGTACTTC. Its translation: CASSLVGGDALYEQYF.